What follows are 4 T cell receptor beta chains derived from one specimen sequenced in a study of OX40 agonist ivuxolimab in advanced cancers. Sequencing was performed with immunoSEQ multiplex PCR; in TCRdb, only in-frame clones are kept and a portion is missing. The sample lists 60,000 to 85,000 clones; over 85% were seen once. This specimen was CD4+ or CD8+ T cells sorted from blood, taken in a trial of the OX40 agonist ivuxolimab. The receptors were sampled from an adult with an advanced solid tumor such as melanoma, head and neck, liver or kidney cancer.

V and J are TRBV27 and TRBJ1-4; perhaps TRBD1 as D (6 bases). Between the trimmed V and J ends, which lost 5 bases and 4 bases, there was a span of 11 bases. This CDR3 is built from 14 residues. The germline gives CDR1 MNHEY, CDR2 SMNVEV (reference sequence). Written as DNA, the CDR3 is TGTGCCAGCAGTCTAAAACAGGGTAATGAAAAACTGTTTTTT. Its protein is CASSLKQGNEKLFF.

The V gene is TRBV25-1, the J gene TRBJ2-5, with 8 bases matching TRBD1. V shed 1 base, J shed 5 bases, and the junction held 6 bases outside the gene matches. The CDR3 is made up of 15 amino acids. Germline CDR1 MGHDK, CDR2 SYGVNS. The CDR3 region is CASSELGRGPETQYF. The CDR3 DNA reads TGTGCCAGCAGTGAATTGGGCAGGGGGCCGGAGACCCAGTACTTC.

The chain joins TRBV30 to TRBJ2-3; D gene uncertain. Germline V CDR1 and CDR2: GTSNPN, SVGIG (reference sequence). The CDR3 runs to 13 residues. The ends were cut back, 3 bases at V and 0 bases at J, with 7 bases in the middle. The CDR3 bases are TGTGCCTGGAGGCCGTGGAGCACAGATACGCAGTATTTT. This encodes CAWRPWSTDTQYF. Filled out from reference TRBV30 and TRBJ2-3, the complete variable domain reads SQTIHQWPATLVQPVGSPLSLECTVEGTSNPNLYWYRQAAGRGLQLLFYSVGIGQISSEVPQNLSASRPQDRQFILSSKKLLLSDSGFYLCAWRPWSTDTQYFGPGTRLTVL.

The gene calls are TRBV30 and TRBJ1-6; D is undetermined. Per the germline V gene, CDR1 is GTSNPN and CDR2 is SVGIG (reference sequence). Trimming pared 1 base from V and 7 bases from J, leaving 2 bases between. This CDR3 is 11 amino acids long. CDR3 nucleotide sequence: TGTGCCTGGAGTGAGAATTCACCCCTCCACTTT. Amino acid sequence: CAWSENSPLHF.